A single count supports the clone carrying this TCR beta chain. The antigen remains unidentified. Germline assignment: CDR1 KGHDR and CDR2 SFDVKD. This CDR3 contains 17 residues. After removal of 5 bases from V and 0 bases from J, the junction contained 9 bases not matched to a gene. Together with a sample-barcoded 5' primer, a J-beta primer mix was included in a second PCR lasting about 7 to 11 cycles. A template-switch adaptor containing 12 random nucleotides labeled each cDNA molecule. Each CDR3 protein gets one entry after TCRdb re-called the 5' RACE reads with MiXCR. The data hold about 1.7 million distinct CDR3 sequences, with approximately 30% observed a single time. The data were obtained in a study of blood T cells in healthy people across ages. Study results and limitations: Donor CMV status, an unknown factor, possibly confounded changes in expanded clonotypes.

The chain recombines TRBV24-1 with TRBJ2-1; TRBD2 matches at 7 bases. The TCR comes from a woman aged 25 to 39 in good health. The source material was blood. CDR3: CATSGGGAGSSYNEQFF. CDR3 nucleotides: TGTGCCACCAGTGGGGGGGGAGCAGGGAGCTCCTACAATGAGCAGTTCTTC.